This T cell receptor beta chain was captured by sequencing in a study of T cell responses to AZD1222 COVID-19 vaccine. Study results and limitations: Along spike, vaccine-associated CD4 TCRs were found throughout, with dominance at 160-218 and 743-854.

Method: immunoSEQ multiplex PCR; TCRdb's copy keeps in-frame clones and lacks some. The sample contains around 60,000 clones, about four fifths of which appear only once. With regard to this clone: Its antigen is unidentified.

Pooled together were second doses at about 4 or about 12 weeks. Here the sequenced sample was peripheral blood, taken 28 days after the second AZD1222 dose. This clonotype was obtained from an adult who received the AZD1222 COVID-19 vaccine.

This CDR3 reads CATSDLPGDYGYTF. CDR3 bases: TGTGCCACCAGTGATTTGCCAGGGGACTATGGCTACACCTTC. The rearrangement joins TRBV24-1 to TRBJ1-2, with a weak D call TRBD1 (6 bases). Trimming left V 0 bases short and J 3 bases short, with 7 bases between. This CDR3 is 14 amino acids long. Germline V CDR1 and CDR2: KGHDR, SFDVKD.